Reported below is one T cell receptor beta chain. Its cognate antigen is unknown. The sample comes from a study of cytomegalovirus exposure and HLA in healthy donors. Study-wide findings and caveats: Earlier analysis looked at TCR beta V segments, and most were productive about 87% or about 30% of the time.

The V gene's germline CDR1 is LNHDA and CDR2 SQIVND (reference sequence). Trimming took off 1 base at V and 0 bases at J, with 10 bases between the two ends. The CDR3 spans 16 residues. The primer mix had 60 Vbeta and 13 Jbeta primers. Libraries were prepared by immunoSEQ multiplex PCR; TCRdb keeps only in-frame clonotypes and omits some of them. The sample consists of around 210,000 clones, about 85% of them appearing once. The chain uses TRBV19 and TRBJ1-5; D remains unclear. The specimen sequenced was PBMCs. The source is a girl aged 2 to 9 in good health and CMV-seronegative. The CDR3 loop is CASSIVGRHSNQPQHF. The CDR3 coding sequence is TGTGCCAGTAGTATAGTGGGGAGACATAGCAATCAGCCCCAGCATTTT.